The 20 T cell receptor beta chains below all came from one sample that was sequenced in a study of blood T cell repertoires in COVID-19. Some clones are missing from TCRdb's copy, which holds only in-frame ones; the method was immunoSEQ multiplex PCR. Here the sample spans roughly 13,000 clones, 80% to 90% being singletons. Specimen: peripheral blood. The receptors come from a human donor in a cohort sampled during active COVID-19.

This chain joins TRBV11-2 and TRBJ2-7; 8 bases match TRBD1. CDR3 length: 14 residues. Per germline, CDR1 SGHAT and CDR2 FQNNGV. Trimming cost V 5 bases and J 3 bases; bases outside gene matches: 6. The CDR3 here is CASSPGQGHYEQYF. The CDR3 region has the DNA TGTGCCAGCAGCCCCGGACAGGGCCACTACGAGCAGTACTTC.

The count of this clone is one. V usage is TRBV19 and J usage is TRBJ1-1; 8 positions match TRBD1. J was trimmed by 3 bases and V by 5 bases; bases with no gene match: 2. The CDR3 is made up of 13 amino acids. Germline lookup yields CDR1 LNHDA and CDR2 SQIVND (reference sequence). DNA for the CDR3: TGTGCCAGTAGTCACAGGGGGGACACTGAAGCTTTCTTT. This encodes CASSHRGDTEAFF.

The chain employs TRBV7-8 and TRBJ2-7; TRBD1 might be the D (5 bases). CDR1 and CDR2 from the germline V gene are SGHVS and FQNEAQ. Trimming removed 4 bases from V and 0 bases from J, with 7 bases in between. This CDR3 has 13 residues. The CDR3 here is CASSYQGSYEQYF. CDR3 nucleotide sequence: TGTGCCAGCAGCTACCAGGGCTCCTACGAGCAGTACTTC.

The chain has TRBV19 and TRBJ1-4; perhaps TRBD1 as D (6 bases). Germline V lookup: CDR1 LNHDA, CDR2 SQIVND (reference sequence). Trimming left V 4 bases short and J 5 bases short, with 17 bases between. This CDR3 is built from 16 residues. CDR3 amino acids: CASSTRQAALNEKLFF. The CDR3, as DNA: TGTGCCAGTAGTACGCGACAGGCGGCTTTAAATGAAAAACTGTTTTTT. Using reference TRBV19 and TRBJ1-4 for the parts outside the CDR3, the full variable domain is DGGITQSPKYLFRKEGQNVTLSCEQNLNHDAMYWYRQDPGQGLRLIYYSQIVNDFQKGDIAEGYSVSREKKESFPLTVTSAQKNPTAFYLCASSTRQAALNEKLFFGSGTQLSVL.

This clone was counted a single time. The chain couples TRBV2 to TRBJ1-1; D ambiguous. Trimming removed 3 bases from V and 0 bases from J, with 11 bases in between. This CDR3 comprises 15 residues. Germline loops: CDR1 SNHLY, CDR2 FYNNEI. The CDR3 spells CASSEVEGVNTEAFF. The CDR3 nucleotides read TGTGCCAGCAGTGAGGTGGAGGGTGTGAACACTGAAGCTTTCTTT.

The sample holds a few counts of this clone. The V and J genes are TRBV5-8 and TRBJ2-7; possibly TRBD1 for D (6 bases). Trimming removed 2 bases from V and 0 bases from J, with 18 bases in between. CDR3 length: 17 amino acids. Germline V gives CDR1 SGHTS, CDR2 YDEGEE. The CDR3 reads CASSLSMGASTSYEQYF. The CDR3 coding sequence is TGTGCCAGCAGCTTAAGTATGGGGGCTAGTACCTCCTACGAGCAGTACTTC.

The V call is TRBV11-3, the J call TRBJ2-2, with D possibly matching TRBD2 (6 bases). This CDR3 has 14 residues. The V gene's germline CDR1 is SGHNT and CDR2 YENEEA. The ends were cut back, 4 bases at V and 6 bases at J, with 12 bases in the middle. CDR3 in amino acids: CASSYEEGSGELFF. The CDR3 region has the DNA TGTGCCAGCAGCTATGAGGAGGGTTCCGGGGAGCTGTTTTTT.

CDR3 loop: CASSSAQRTGQYEQYF. The CDR3 bases are TGTGCCAGCAGTTCAGCCCAGCGGACAGGGCAGTACGAGCAGTACTTC. The chain recombines TRBV28 with TRBJ2-7; 8 positions match TRBD1. The CDR3 extends over 16 amino acids. V dropped 4 bases and J dropped 4; count of bases not matched to a gene: 12. In germline, CDR1 is MDHEN, CDR2 SYDVKM.

The chain couples TRBV18 to TRBJ1-3; unclear D gene. Trimming stripped 2 bases from V and 6 bases from J, with 14 bases between. CDR1 is KGHSH, CDR2 LQKENI, per germline. The CDR3 contains 15 residues. The CDR3 loop reads CASSPGSGPANTIYF. The CDR3 DNA reads TGTGCCAGCTCACCAGGCAGCGGGCCCGCAAACACCATATATTTT.

The chain carries TRBV3-1 (or the pseudogene TRBV3-2) and TRBJ2-3; 11 bases are shared with TRBD2. In germline, CDR1 is LGHDT, CDR2 YNNKEL (reference sequence). The ends lost 3 bases at V and 5 bases at J; junction bases unmatched: 7. There are 16 residues in the CDR3. The CDR3 sequence: CASSHRLAGGKDTQYF. CDR3 DNA sequence: TGTGCCAGCAGCCATCGCCTAGCGGGAGGAAAAGATACGCAGTATTTT.

The chain links TRBV3-1 (or the pseudogene TRBV3-2) to TRBJ1-5; 8 bases fit TRBD1. The V gene end was trimmed by 4 bases and the J gene end by 7 bases; junction bases not matched to a gene: 9. Germline CDR1 reads LGHDT; CDR2 reads YNNKEL (reference sequence). The CDR3 sequence is 15 residues long. The CDR3 region has the DNA TGTGCCAGCAGCCGAGGACAGGGTGGGAGCCAGCCCCAGCATTTT. Residues: CASSRGQGGSQPQHF.

The genes are TRBV6-1 and TRBJ1-1; the match to TRBD1 covers 7 bases. Per germline, CDR1 MNHNS and CDR2 SASEGT. This CDR3 region has 15 residues. V lost 0 bases to trimming and J lost 6 bases; unmatched junction nucleotides: 7. DNA for the CDR3: TGTGCCAGCAGTGAAGCTCTACAGGGGATAGCTGAAGCTTTCTTT. Its protein is CASSEALQGIAEAFF.

The rearrangement joins TRBV10-2 to TRBJ2-7, with 7 nucleotides matching TRBD1. The CDR3 is 15 amino acids. V lost 1 base to trimming and J lost 0 bases; unmatched junction nucleotides: 3. From germline, CDR1 is WSHSY and CDR2 SAAADI. CDR3 residues: CASSEWNRGSYEQYF. The CDR3 nucleotides read TGCGCCAGCAGTGAGTGGAACAGGGGCTCCTACGAGCAGTACTTC.

The chain employs TRBV19 and TRBJ2-2, with unresolved D. The V end was cut by 5 bases, the J end by 2 bases, with 6 bases between. The CDR3 is 13 amino acids. Germline values: CDR1 LNHDA, CDR2 SQIVND (reference sequence). The CDR3 reads CASSLRNTGELFF. The CDR3 DNA is TGTGCCAGTAGTCTCAGAAACACCGGGGAGCTGTTTTTT.

This clone was seen a few times. This chain's CDR3 is CASSFEGGSYGYTF. The CDR3 DNA sequence: TGTGCCAGCAGCTTCGAGGGGGGGAGTTATGGCTACACCTTC. This chain uses TRBV13 with TRBJ1-2; D perhaps matches TRBD1 (6 bases). The CDR3 totals 14 residues. The V end was cut by 3 bases, the J end by 5 bases, with 13 bases between. The V gene's germline CDR1 is PRHDT and CDR2 FYEKMQ (reference sequence). Full variable domain (outside the CDR3, taken from reference TRBV13 and TRBJ1-2): AAGVIQSPRHLIKEKRETATLKCYPIPRHDTVYWYQQGPGQDPQFLISFYEKMQSDKGSIPDRFSAQQFSDYHSELNMSSLELGDSALYFCASSFEGGSYGYTFGSGTRLTVV.

The chain joins TRBV9 to TRBJ2-1; D unresolved. Germline CDR1 SGDLS, CDR2 YYNGEE. The length of the CDR3 is 16 residues. Trimming stripped 0 bases from V and 4 bases from J, with 14 bases between. The CDR3 region has the DNA TGTGCCAGCAGCGTAGACGGCGGATCGAGTTACAATGAGCAGTTCTTC. Protein sequence: CASSVDGGSSYNEQFF.

V is TRBV11-2 and J is TRBJ2-1; the match to TRBD2 covers 7 bases. J gave up 3 bases and V 1 base, and 3 bases lay outside the gene matches. Germline CDR1 reads SGHAT; CDR2 reads FQNNGV. CDR3 length: 15 amino acids. The chain's CDR3 is CASSLAGGSYNEQFF. The CDR3 nucleotides are TGTGCCAGCAGCTTAGCCGGCGGGAGCTACAATGAGCAGTTCTTC.

V usage is TRBV24-1 and J usage is TRBJ2-5; D may be TRBD2 (5 bases). CDR3 length: 16 residues. Per germline, CDR1 KGHDR and CDR2 SFDVKD. Trimming took off 1 base at V and 4 bases at J, with 15 bases between the two ends. The CDR3 nucleotides are TGTGCCACCAGTGATTTAGCGGACGCGTACCGAGAGACCCAGTACTTC. It encodes CATSDLADAYRETQYF.

The V gene is TRBV28, the J gene TRBJ1-1; 9 bases are a match to TRBD1. The CDR3 contains 16 residues. Trimming removed 5 bases from V and 1 base from J; junction bases left unmatched: 8. Germline values: CDR1 MDHEN, CDR2 SYDVKM. The CDR3 loop reads CASSRRDRVENTEAFF. Written as DNA, the CDR3 is TGTGCCAGCAGTCGGCGGGACAGGGTGGAGAACACTGAAGCTTTCTTT. Full variable domain (outside the CDR3, taken from reference TRBV28 and TRBJ1-1): DVKVTQSSRYLVKRTGEKVFLECVQDMDHENMFWYRQDPGLGLRLIYFSYDVKMKEKGDIPEGYSVSREKKERFSLILESASTNQTSMYLCASSRRDRVENTEAFFGQGTRLTVV.

V gene TRBV6-4 combines with J gene TRBJ1-1; 7 bases are a match to TRBD1. Trimming took 5 bases from V and 0 from J; bases not matched to a gene: 3. The CDR3 has 14 residues. Germline assignment: CDR1 MRHNA and CDR2 SNTAGT. CDR3 DNA sequence: TGTGCCAGCAGTCAGACAGGGCTGAACACTGAAGCTTTCTTT. Its translation: CASSQTGLNTEAFF.